This T cell receptor (beta chain) was captured by sequencing in a study of PD-1 blockade in classical Hodgkin lymphoma. Study results and caveats: A significant rise in TCR diversity was seen by C4D1 for CD4+ cells but not for CD8+ cells. Baseline diversity in complete responders resembled that of newly diagnosed patients.

As to time point: cycle 4 day 1 (C4D1), after 6 weeks of nivolumab. Every patient was affected by relapse after autologous stem cell transplantation, while exposure to brentuximab vedotin was not uniform. Points on this clone: The target antigen is unknown.

Profiling relied on immunoSEQ multiplex PCR, and the TCRdb table lists in-frame clones only, not all of them. The repertoire holds tens of thousands of clones, about nine tenths seen once, with about 2.9% in the top ten. The V gene lost 0 bases and the J gene lost 3 bases, with 14 bases spanning the gap. Germline values: CDR1 LGHNA, CDR2 YSLEER. The CDR3 contains 16 residues. The sequenced sample was peripheral blood mononuclear cells (PBMCs), obtained before the fourth cycle of nivolumab. This sequence joins TRBV4-3 and TRBJ1-2; D gene ambiguous. This TCR was recovered from a human donor with classical Hodgkin lymphoma. The CDR3 reads CASSQEIPPVDYGYTF. DNA of the CDR3: TGCGCCAGCAGCCAAGAGATCCCGCCAGTCGACTATGGCTACACCTTC.